Below, 12 T cell receptor beta chains from the same sample are listed, as sequenced in a study of CD8+ T cells in alopecia areata. After isolation, RNA underwent reverse transcription to generate cDNA as the sequencing template. The data were produced by immunoSEQ multiplex PCR, yet TCRdb's version contains in-frame clones alone and is incomplete. Among 200,000 or so clones listed, roughly 60% were seen once. The treatment: oral pan-JAK inhibitor, 5-10 mg twice daily. The source material was CD4+ T cells sorted from blood, sampled at week 24, from a patient treated with tofacitinib. The receptors were sampled from a human donor with alopecia areata.

This clone was found a few times. This chain links TRBV2 with TRBJ2-6; D not certain. V dropped 8 bases and J dropped 11 bases, with 7 bases sitting between them. The CDR3 totals 10 residues. CDR1 SNHLY and CDR2 FYNNEI come from the germline V gene. CDR3 sequence reads: CASGEDVLTF. As DNA, the CDR3 is TGTGCCAGCGGGGAAGACGTCCTGACTTTC.

The chain uses TRBV4-3 and TRBJ2-3; TRBD2 might be the D (5 bases). The germline V gene has CDR1 LGHNA and CDR2 YSLEER. The CDR3 is made up of 16 amino acids. Trimming shortened V by 0 bases and J by 1 base, and 11 bases separated the two germline ends. The CDR3, as DNA: TGCGCCAGCAGCCAAGAACTAGGAGTAGGCACAGATACGCAGTATTTT. Its translation: CASSQELGVGTDTQYF.

The chain has TRBV27 and TRBJ2-3; TRBD2 matches 12 bases. Germline CDR1 and CDR2: MNHEY and SMNVEV (reference sequence). The V segment lost 5 bases and the J segment 4 bases; nucleotides outside the gene matches: 4. The length of the CDR3 is 15 residues. CDR3 coding DNA: TGTGCCAGCAGTACGCTAGCGGGGGGGGCAGATACGCAGTATTTT. Encoded protein: CASSTLAGGADTQYF.

This chain links TRBV7-9 with TRBJ2-2; 7 positions agree with TRBD1. The CDR3 sequence is 16 residues long. The trim removed 8 bases at V and 1 base at J, leaving 10 bases unmatched. Germline loops: CDR1 SEHNR, CDR2 FQNEAQ (reference sequence). The DNA for the CDR3 is TGTGCCAGCCCGGCCCGACAGGGAAAGAACACCGGGGAGCTGTTTTTT. This encodes CASPARQGKNTGELFF.

The chain has TRBV27 and TRBJ2-3; 14 bases fit TRBD2. The germline V gene has CDR1 MNHEY and CDR2 SMNVEV (reference sequence). Trimming at V came to 6 bases and at J to 3 bases, leaving 5 bases not matched to a gene. CDR3 length: 16 residues. The CDR3 DNA follows: TGTGCCAGCAGCCGCCGACTAGCGGGAGGGACAGATACGCAGTATTTT. As protein: CASSRRLAGGTDTQYF.

The chain links TRBV7-8 to TRBJ1-2; 7 nucleotides align to TRBD1. The V segment lost 5 bases and the J segment 4 bases; nucleotides outside the gene matches: 7. Germline V gives CDR1 SGHVS, CDR2 FQNEAQ. The CDR3 length is 14 residues. CDR3 sequence reads: CASSRQGSGYGYTF. Here the CDR3 DNA reads TGTGCCAGCAGCAGACAGGGATCGGGCTATGGCTACACCTTC.

This clone has only a few counts. V gene TRBV25-1 combines with J gene TRBJ2-1; the match to TRBD2 covers 10 bases. The germline V gene has CDR1 MGHDK and CDR2 SYGVNS. This CDR3 region has 14 residues. Losses at the gene ends were 6 bases for V and 7 bases for J; bases not matched to a gene: 6. The CDR3 DNA follows: TGTGCCAGCAGGGCAGCGGGAGGGCGGAATGAGCAGTTCTTC. Translating gives CASRAAGGRNEQFF.

The chain is built from TRBV7-2 and TRBJ2-5; TRBD2 might be the D (6 bases). Germline V gene lookup returns CDR1 SGHTA and CDR2 FQGNSA. This CDR3 is built from 14 residues. V lost 4 bases and J lost 3, with 12 bases in between. The CDR3 DNA reads as TGTGCCAGCAGCTCGGGACTGCGGGAAGAGACCCAGTACTTC. Amino acid sequence: CASSSGLREETQYF.

Concerning this clone itself: The same CDR3 is also encoded by other DNA sequences in this sample. The chain couples TRBV27 to TRBJ2-7, with TRBD2 as a possible D gene (6 bases). V was pared by 4 bases and J by 3 bases, with 7 bases between. This CDR3 is built from 12 residues. Per the germline V gene, CDR1 is MNHEY and CDR2 is SMNVEV (reference sequence). The DNA for the CDR3 is TGTGCCAGCAGTTCGCGGGGCTACGAGCAGTACTTC. The encoded protein is CASSSRGYEQYF.

V and J are TRBV7-3 and TRBJ2-1, with D unclear. The CDR3 spans 13 residues. Trimming cost V 5 bases and J 0 bases, with 5 bases left between them. Looked up from germline, CDR1 is SGHTA and CDR2 is FQGTGA. The CDR3 region is CASSASSYNEQFF. CDR3 sequence (DNA): TGTGCCAGCAGCGCGAGCTCCTACAATGAGCAGTTCTTC.

The chain couples TRBV18 to TRBJ2-2; TRBD1 aligns across 8 bases. The CDR3 runs to 15 residues. Losses at the gene ends were 5 bases for V and 4 bases for J; bases not matched to a gene: 6. From germline, CDR1 is KGHSH and CDR2 LQKENI. CDR3 nucleotides: TGTGCCAGCTCAAACGGACAGGGAGGCACCGGGGAGCTGTTTTTT. Its translation: CASSNGQGGTGELFF.

This clone was found a few times. This chain joins TRBV7-9 and TRBJ1-1; D might be TRBD1 (5 bases). The V end lost 5 bases, the J end lost 1 base, and 17 bases lay between the germline ends. The CDR3 runs to 16 residues. Germline CDR1 SEHNR, CDR2 FQNEAQ (reference sequence). The chain's CDR3 is CASSQRQGWANTEAFF. Written as DNA, the CDR3 is TGTGCCAGCAGCCAACGGCAGGGTTGGGCGAACACTGAAGCTTTCTTT.